These 32 T cell receptor beta chains share one sample of origin, sequenced in a study of T cell responses to AZD1222 COVID-19 vaccine (dated by TCRdb to the early 2020s). The library relied on the immunoSEQ multiplex PCR assay. TCRdb limited this immuneACCESS table to in-frame rearrangements with V and J called. A share of clones is missing; checked studies link under half to unresolved V genes, and the rest is unexplained. A total of around 150,000 clones appear in this sample, roughly 88% of them only once. Roughly 2.1% of the sample belongs to the ten largest clones. The time point label of this sample denotes: baseline before first vaccination. The source was peripheral blood, collected on day 0 of AZD1222 vaccination. These receptors came from an adult in good health.

This clone was seen only once. The chain combines TRBV19 with TRBJ2-3; D remains unclear. CDR1 and CDR2 from the germline V gene are LNHDA and SQIVND (reference sequence). CDR3 size: 14 residues. The V end was cut by 4 bases, the J end by 0 bases, with 8 bases between. CDR3 residues: CASSSVWSTDTQYF. In nucleotides, the CDR3 is TGTGCCAGTAGTAGCGTATGGAGCACAGATACGCAGTATTTT.

J is TRBJ2-5 and V is TRBV5-1, with unresolved D. Trimming pared 0 bases from V and 3 bases from J, leaving 0 bases between. The CDR3 runs to 11 residues. Per germline, CDR1 SGHRS and CDR2 YFSETQ. CDR3 DNA: TGCGCCAGCAGCTTGGAAGAGACCCAGTACTTC. This translates into CASSLEETQYF.

V gene TRBV15 combines with J gene TRBJ1-1; no reliable D call. Germline lookup yields CDR1 LNHNV and CDR2 YYDKDF (reference sequence). The ends were cut back, 0 bases at V and 3 bases at J, with 11 bases in the middle. The CDR3 consists of 15 residues. The CDR3 loop is CATSREAWADTEAFF. CDR3 sequence (DNA): TGTGCCACCAGCAGAGAGGCATGGGCCGACACTGAAGCTTTCTTT.

This clone appeared a single time. The rearrangement links TRBV30 to TRBJ2-3; a possible D gene is TRBD1 (5 bases). V dropped 0 bases and J dropped 5 bases, with 15 bases sitting between them. This CDR3 spans 15 amino acids. Germline lookup yields CDR1 GTSNPN and CDR2 SVGIG (reference sequence). The CDR3 region is CAWSVGAGMVDTQYF. The CDR3 DNA is TGTGCCTGGAGTGTAGGGGCAGGAATGGTAGATACGCAGTATTTT.

The V call is TRBV7-2, the J call TRBJ2-1, with a weak D call TRBD2 (5 bases). Germline loops: CDR1 SGHTA, CDR2 FQGNSA. This CDR3 contains 14 residues. V was trimmed by 6 bases and J by 8 bases, leaving 17 bases between them. CDR3 nucleotide sequence: TGTGCCAGCAGTCAAGGACTCACCCTCGATGAGCAGTTCTTC. This codes for CASSQGLTLDEQFF.

The CDR3 reads CASSPGTVMNTEAFF. The CDR3 bases are TGTGCCAGCAGCCCCGGGACAGTAATGAACACTGAAGCTTTCTTT. V gene TRBV16 combines with J gene TRBJ1-1, with 7 bases fitting TRBD1. Trimming at V came to 4 bases and at J to 0 bases, leaving 5 bases not matched to a gene. The CDR3 spans 15 residues. The germline V gene encodes CDR1 KGHSY and CDR2 FQNENV.

This chain joins TRBV10-3 and TRBJ1-2; D possibly corresponds to TRBD1 (5 bases). CDR3 length: 12 amino acids. Trimming stripped 10 bases from V and 2 bases from J, with 11 bases between. Germline CDR1 and CDR2: ENHRY and SYGVKD. CDR3 region: CATQTENYGYTF. Written as DNA, the CDR3 is TGTGCCACCCAGACAGAAAACTATGGCTACACCTTC.

The chain employs TRBV15 and TRBJ2-7; D perhaps matches TRBD2 (5 bases). CDR1 and CDR2 from the germline V gene are LNHNV and YYDKDF (reference sequence). V lost 1 base and J 4 bases, leaving 17 bases between the germline ends. This CDR3 comprises 16 residues. CDR3: CATSRVFSANHYEQYF. As DNA, the CDR3 is TGTGCCACCAGCAGAGTCTTTAGCGCGAACCATTACGAGCAGTACTTC.

The chain recombines TRBV4-1 with TRBJ2-3, with no clear D. Between the trimmed V and J ends, which lost 3 bases and 2 bases, there was a span of 6 bases. The CDR3 runs 13 residues. Germline CDR1 reads MGHRA; CDR2 reads YSYEKL. The CDR3 is CASSQTATDTQYF. For the CDR3, the DNA is TGCGCCAGCAGCCAGACGGCCACAGATACGCAGTATTTT.

The CDR3 region is CASSLATGAVAQETQYF. CDR3 coding DNA: TGTGCCAGCAGCTTGGCCACCGGGGCAGTTGCCCAAGAGACCCAGTACTTC. This chain links TRBV7-2 with TRBJ2-5; D tentatively reads TRBD1 or TRBD2 (5 bases each). The CDR3 runs to 17 residues. Germline V gene data show CDR1 as SGHTA and CDR2 as FQGNSA. With 3 bases removed from V and 1 base from J, the gap between germline ends came to 18 bases. Variable domain in full (rest from reference TRBV7-2 and TRBJ2-5): GAGVSQSPSNKVTEKGKDVELRCDPISGHTALYWYRQSLGQGLEFLIYFQGNSAPDKSGLPSDRFSAERTGGSVSTLTIQRTQQEDSAVYLCASSLATGAVAQETQYFGPGTRLLVL.

The chain carries TRBV9 and TRBJ2-1; D is perhaps TRBD2 (6 bases). This CDR3 has 18 amino acids. Trimming removed 0 bases from V and 5 bases from J, with 21 bases in between. CDR1 and CDR2 from the germline V gene are SGDLS and YYNGEE. Here the CDR3 DNA reads TGTGCCAGCAGCGTAGAGGGCCTTAGGGGCGGGGCTAACAATGAGCAGTTCTTC. It is translated as CASSVEGLRGGANNEQFF.

A single count supports this clone. This chain joins TRBV6-6 and TRBJ2-7, with a weak D call TRBD2 (5 bases). V lost 4 bases, J lost 3 bases, and 10 bases lay in between. The CDR3 is made up of 13 amino acids. From germline, CDR1 is MNHNY and CDR2 SVGAGI (reference sequence). The CDR3 DNA sequence: TGTGCCAGCAGTTTAGGACTGTACTACGAGCAGTACTTC. It translates to CASSLGLYYEQYF.

This sequence joins TRBV6-2 or TRBV6-3 and TRBJ1-6; possibly TRBD1 for D (6 bases). V lost 6 bases to trimming and J lost 6 bases, with 9 bases between them. CDR1 MNHEY and CDR2 SVGEGT come from the germline V gene. The CDR3 runs 13 residues. The CDR3, as DNA: TGTGCCAGCAGCGGACAGCCTAATTCACCCCTCCACTTT. Translated, it gives CASSGQPNSPLHF.

V is TRBV2 and J is TRBJ2-2; D gene unclear. With 7 bases removed from V and 4 bases from J, the gap between germline ends came to 13 bases. Germline CDR1 SNHLY, CDR2 FYNNEI. The CDR3 has 14 amino acids. The CDR3 nucleotides are TGTGCCAGCAATACGGGTAGAAGCACCGGGGAGCTGTTTTTT. Its translation is CASNTGRSTGELFF.

The V and J genes are TRBV7-2 and TRBJ1-6, with D perhaps matching TRBD1 (5 bases). There are 14 residues in the CDR3. Germline V gene sequence: CDR1 SGHTA, CDR2 FQGNSA. The V gene lost 1 base and the J gene lost 15 bases, with 16 bases spanning the gap. The CDR3 loop is CASSLGGTSLNLHF. CDR3 DNA: TGTGCCAGCAGCTTAGGGGGGACTTCCCTCAACCTCCACTTT.

The CDR3 coding sequence is TGTGCCATCAGGACTAGCGGTTCGGAGACCCAGTACTTC. This translates into CAIRTSGSETQYF. This chain connects TRBV28 to TRBJ2-5; the match to TRBD2 covers 10 bases. The V and J ends lost 10 bases and 5 bases, in that order; junction bases with no gene match: 7. The CDR3 is made up of 13 amino acids. CDR1 and CDR2 from the germline V gene are MDHEN and SYDVKM. The entire variable domain, with the rest obtained from reference TRBV28 and TRBJ2-5, is as follows: DVKVTQSSRYLVKRTGEKVFLECVQDMDHENMFWYRQDPGLGLRLIYFSYDVKMKEKGDIPEGYSVSREKKERFSLILESASTNQTSMYLCAIRTSGSETQYFGPGTRLLVL.

In its sample, this clone was seen a few times. This chain joins TRBV28 and TRBJ2-7, with D tentatively TRBD2 (5 bases). Germline V gene data show CDR1 as MDHEN and CDR2 as SYDVKM. V lost 6 bases and J lost 6, with 9 bases in between. The CDR3 is 11 residues long. The CDR3 region is CASSPGVEQYF. In DNA form, the CDR3 reads TGTGCCAGCAGCCCCGGGGTCGAGCAGTACTTC.

The chain recombines TRBV30 with TRBJ1-2; possible D gene TRBD1, 5 bases. Germline V lookup: CDR1 GTSNPN, CDR2 SVGIG (reference sequence). The CDR3 is made up of 12 amino acids. Trimming shortened V by 3 bases and J by 8 bases, and 13 bases separated the two germline ends. The CDR3 protein is CAWSPWGSGYTF. As DNA, the CDR3 is TGTGCCTGGAGCCCCTGGGGGAGCGGCTACACCTTC.

The V call is TRBV6-2 or TRBV6-3, the J call TRBJ2-6; D gene ambiguous. Germline CDR1 is MNHEY and CDR2 is SVGEGT. Trimming removed 2 bases from V and 0 bases from J, with 2 bases in between. The CDR3 consists of 14 residues. The CDR3 DNA reads as TGTGCCAGCAGTTACGACTCTGGGGCCAACGTCCTGACTTTC. Translation gives CASSYDSGANVLTF.

In its sample, this clone was seen once. This rearrangement joins TRBV7-9 to TRBJ2-5; possible D gene TRBD2, 6 bases. This CDR3 is built from 14 residues. CDR1 SEHNR and CDR2 FQNEAQ come from the germline V gene (reference sequence). V lost 2 bases to trimming and J lost 5 bases, with 12 bases between them. Here the CDR3 reads CASSLPRGRETQYF. The CDR3 DNA sequence: TGTGCCAGCAGCTTACCTCGGGGGAGGGAGACCCAGTACTTC. Full variable domain (missing parts from reference TRBV7-9 and TRBJ2-5): DTGVSQNPRHKITKRGQNVTFRCDPISEHNRLYWYRQTLGQGPEFLTYFQNEAQLEKSRLLSDRFSAERPKGSFSTLEIQRTEQGDSAMYLCASSLPRGRETQYFGPGTRLLVL.

The chain has TRBV7-2 and TRBJ1-4, with 10 bases matching TRBD1. This CDR3 is 15 amino acids long. Trimming at V came to 5 bases and at J to 6 bases, leaving 6 bases not matched to a gene. Germline V gives CDR1 SGHTA, CDR2 FQGNSA. The CDR3 reads CASSPRTGGYEKLFF. For the CDR3, the DNA is TGTGCCAGCAGCCCGAGGACAGGGGGTTATGAAAAACTGTTTTTT.

This chain uses TRBV27 with TRBJ2-1; D uncertain. Germline V gene lookup returns CDR1 MNHEY and CDR2 SMNVEV (reference sequence). Trimming removed 2 bases at V and 3 bases at J, with 11 bases between. The CDR3 has 15 amino acids. The CDR3 sequence is CASSLRSVLYNEQFF. The CDR3 DNA is TGTGCCAGCAGTTTACGGAGCGTCCTCTACAATGAGCAGTTCTTC.

V usage is TRBV19 and J usage is TRBJ1-2; weak D call: TRBD1 (5 bases). The V end lost 6 bases, the J end lost 4 bases, and 9 bases lay between the germline ends. Germline V gene lookup returns CDR1 LNHDA and CDR2 SQIVND (reference sequence). The CDR3 sequence is 12 residues long. The CDR3 spells CASSRGVYGYTF. The CDR3 coding sequence is TGTGCCAGTAGCCGGGGGGTCTATGGCTACACCTTC.

The chain joins TRBV29-1 to TRBJ1-2; a possible D gene is TRBD1 (6 bases). Germline CDR1 reads SQVTM; CDR2 reads ANQGSEA. This CDR3 spans 16 amino acids. V lost 2 bases and J 3 bases, leaving 19 bases between the germline ends. The CDR3 reads CSVEPLRGARYYGYTF. The CDR3 bases are TGCAGCGTTGAACCTCTTAGGGGGGCGAGGTACTATGGCTACACCTTC.

V and J are TRBV27 and TRBJ2-6; tentatively, D is TRBD1 (5 bases). Germline values: CDR1 MNHEY, CDR2 SMNVEV (reference sequence). CDR3 size: 16 residues. V lost 2 bases and J 3 bases, leaving 11 bases between the germline ends. CDR3 residues: CASSLRQGGGANVLTF. CDR3 in DNA: TGTGCCAGCAGTTTACGGCAGGGTGGTGGGGCCAACGTCCTGACTTTC.

A single count supports this clone. The chain combines TRBV3-1 (or the pseudogene TRBV3-2) with TRBJ2-7; the D call may be TRBD1 or TRBD2 (5 bases each). In germline, CDR1 is LGHDT, CDR2 YNNKEL (reference sequence). The V gene lost 3 bases and the J gene lost 2 bases, with 8 bases spanning the gap. This CDR3 is built from 13 residues. The DNA of the CDR3 is TGTGCCAGCAGCCATGGGACGGCCTACGAGCAGTACTTC. Translating gives CASSHGTAYEQYF.

This chain connects TRBV5-4 to TRBJ2-1; D perhaps matches TRBD2 (5 bases). Germline CDR1 is SGHNT and CDR2 is YYREEE (reference sequence). V lost 0 bases and J 6 bases, leaving 16 bases between the germline ends. This CDR3 has 16 residues. The CDR3 region is CASSLGGSGALNEQFF. CDR3 bases: TGTGCCAGCAGCTTGGGAGGCAGCGGAGCCCTCAATGAGCAGTTCTTC.

To note about this clone: At the DNA level, this CDR3 is encoded by other sequences in the same sample as well. The V and J genes are TRBV28 and TRBJ1-2, with no clear D. The CDR3 is 13 amino acids. Germline values: CDR1 MDHEN, CDR2 SYDVKM. Between the trimmed V and J ends, which lost 2 bases and 4 bases, there was a span of 8 bases. The CDR3 nucleotides read TGTGCCAGCAGTTTAGGCCAGGTCTATGGCTACACCTTC. Protein product: CASSLGQVYGYTF.

This clone was observed once. The chain is built from TRBV4-3 and TRBJ1-1; no firm D call. Looked up from germline, CDR1 is LGHNA and CDR2 is YSLEER. V gave up 4 bases and J gave up 6 bases, with 12 bases separating them. This CDR3 comprises 13 residues. The DNA for the CDR3 is TGCGCCAGCAGCCCTCGGGTTTCGGCTGAAGCTTTCTTT. Its translation: CASSPRVSAEAFF.

The rearrangement uses TRBV2 and TRBJ2-3, with a possible D match to TRBD1 (6 bases). This CDR3 has 15 amino acids. Trimming cost V 6 bases and J 2 bases, with 15 bases left between them. The germline CDR1 and CDR2 sequences are SNHLY and FYNNEI. The CDR3 reads CASRYGQTYTDTQYF. Here the CDR3 DNA reads TGTGCCAGCAGATATGGACAGACTTACACAGATACGCAGTATTTT.

This clone was seen only a few times. The chain carries TRBV2 and TRBJ1-1; TRBD1 matches 7 bases. The germline gives CDR1 SNHLY, CDR2 FYNNEI. CDR3 length equals 15 residues. J lost 0 bases, V lost 4 bases, and 5 bases had no gene match. In DNA form, the CDR3 reads TGTGCCAGCAGTGGACGACAGGGAATGAACACTGAAGCTTTCTTT. Translating gives CASSGRQGMNTEAFF.

The V call is TRBV10-2, the J call TRBJ1-3; D may be TRBD1 (5 bases). The CDR3 runs to 15 residues. The ends were cut back, 4 bases at V and 0 bases at J, with 10 bases in the middle. Germline assignment: CDR1 WSHSY and CDR2 SAAADI. The DNA for the CDR3 is TGCGCCAGCAGTGCGACAACAGGCTCTGGAAACACCATATATTTT. It encodes CASSATTGSGNTIYF.